This T cell receptor beta chain emerged from a study of T cell responses to AZD1222 COVID-19 vaccine. Whole-study findings and limits: Among those given AZD1222, only five to seven were seropositive at baseline. Researchers report vaccine-associated CD4 TCRs spanning spike, with dominance at 160-218 and 743-854.

Trimming cost V 1 base and J 10 bases, with 5 bases left between them. The CDR3 length is 12 residues. Germline V lookup: CDR1 MDHEN, CDR2 SYDVKM. Only a few counts were recorded for this clone. Its antigen remains unknown. Profiling relied on immunoSEQ multiplex PCR, and the TCRdb table lists in-frame clones only, not all of them. The sample shows some 71,000 clones, 84% of them seen only once. The chain has TRBV28 and TRBJ1-6; D remains ambiguous. The starting material was peripheral blood, obtained on day 0 of AZD1222 vaccination. This sequence originates from an adult in good health. The CDR3 protein is CASSLLRSPLHF. CDR3 nucleotides: TGTGCCAGCAGTTTATTACGGTCACCCCTCCACTTT. The full variable domain, its missing parts supplied by reference TRBV28 and TRBJ1-6, is DVKVTQSSRYLVKRTGEKVFLECVQDMDHENMFWYRQDPGLGLRLIYFSYDVKMKEKGDIPEGYSVSREKKERFSLILESASTNQTSMYLCASSLLRSPLHFGNGTRLTVT.